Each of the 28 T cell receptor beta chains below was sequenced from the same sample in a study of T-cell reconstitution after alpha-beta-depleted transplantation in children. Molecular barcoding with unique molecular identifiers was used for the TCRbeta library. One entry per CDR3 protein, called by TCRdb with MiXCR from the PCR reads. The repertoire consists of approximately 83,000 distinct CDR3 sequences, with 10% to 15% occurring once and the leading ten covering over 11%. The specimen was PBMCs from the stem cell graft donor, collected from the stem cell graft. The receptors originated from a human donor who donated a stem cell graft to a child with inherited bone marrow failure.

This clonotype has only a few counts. The CDR3 here is CASSENVSEAFF. Written as DNA, the CDR3 is TGTGCCAGCAGTGAAAACGTTTCTGAAGCTTTCTTT. The genes are TRBV6-1 and TRBJ1-1, with unresolved D. Germline CDR1 reads MNHNS; CDR2 reads SASEGT. The V end was cut by 2 bases, the J end by 6 bases, with 7 bases between. CDR3 size: 12 residues.

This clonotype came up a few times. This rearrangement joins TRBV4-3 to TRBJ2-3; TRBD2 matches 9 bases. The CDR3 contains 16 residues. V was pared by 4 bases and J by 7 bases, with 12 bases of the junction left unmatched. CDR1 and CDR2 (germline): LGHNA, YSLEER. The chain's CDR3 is CASSREGRGGVYTQYF. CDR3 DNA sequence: TGCGCCAGCAGCCGTGAGGGGCGGGGGGGCGTATATACGCAGTATTTT.

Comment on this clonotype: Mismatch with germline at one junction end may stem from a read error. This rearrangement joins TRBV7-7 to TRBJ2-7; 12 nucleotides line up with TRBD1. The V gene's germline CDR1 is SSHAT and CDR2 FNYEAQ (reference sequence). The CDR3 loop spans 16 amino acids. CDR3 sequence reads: CASSPRDRGLRLEQYF. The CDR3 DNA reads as TGTGCTAGCAGCCCCCGGGACAGGGGGCTTCGGCTCGAGCAGTACTTC.

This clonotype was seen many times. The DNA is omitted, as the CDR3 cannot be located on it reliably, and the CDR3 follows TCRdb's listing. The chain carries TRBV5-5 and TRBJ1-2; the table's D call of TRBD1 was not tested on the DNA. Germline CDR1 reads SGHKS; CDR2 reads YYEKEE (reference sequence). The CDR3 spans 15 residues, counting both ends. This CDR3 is CASSLAFGAGYGYTF.

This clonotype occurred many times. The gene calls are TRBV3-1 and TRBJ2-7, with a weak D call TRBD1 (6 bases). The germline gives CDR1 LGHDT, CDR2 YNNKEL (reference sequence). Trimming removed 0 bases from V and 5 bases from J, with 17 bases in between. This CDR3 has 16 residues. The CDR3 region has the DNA TGTGCCAGCAGCCAAGACTTTTGGTACAGGGCCCACGAGCAGTACTTC. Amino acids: CASSQDFWYRAHEQYF.

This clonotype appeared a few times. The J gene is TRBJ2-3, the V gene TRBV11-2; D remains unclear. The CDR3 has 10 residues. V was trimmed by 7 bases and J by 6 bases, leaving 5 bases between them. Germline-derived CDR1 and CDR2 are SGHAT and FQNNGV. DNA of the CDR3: TGTGCCAGCACCAGCGATACGCAGTATTTT. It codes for CASTSDTQYF.

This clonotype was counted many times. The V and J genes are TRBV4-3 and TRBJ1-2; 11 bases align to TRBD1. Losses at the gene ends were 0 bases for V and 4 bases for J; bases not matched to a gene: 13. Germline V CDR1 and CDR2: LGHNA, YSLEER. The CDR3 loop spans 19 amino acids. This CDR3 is CASSQDWSGQGAEVYGYTF. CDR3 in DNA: TGCGCCAGCAGCCAAGATTGGAGCGGACAGGGGGCAGAGGTCTATGGCTACACCTTC.

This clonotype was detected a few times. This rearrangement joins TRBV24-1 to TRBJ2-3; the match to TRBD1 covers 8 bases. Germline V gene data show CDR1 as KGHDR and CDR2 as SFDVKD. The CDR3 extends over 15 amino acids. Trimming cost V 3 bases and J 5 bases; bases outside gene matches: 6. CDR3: CATSDPRGPGDTQYF. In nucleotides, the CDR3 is TGTGCCACCAGTGATCCCAGGGGGCCAGGAGATACGCAGTATTTT.

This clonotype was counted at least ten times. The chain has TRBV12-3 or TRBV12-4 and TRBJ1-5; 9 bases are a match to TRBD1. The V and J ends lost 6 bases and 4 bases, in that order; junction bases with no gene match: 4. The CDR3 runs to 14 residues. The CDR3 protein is CASSPDRGNQPQHF. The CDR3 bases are TGTGCCAGCAGCCCGGACAGGGGTAATCAGCCCCAGCATTTT.

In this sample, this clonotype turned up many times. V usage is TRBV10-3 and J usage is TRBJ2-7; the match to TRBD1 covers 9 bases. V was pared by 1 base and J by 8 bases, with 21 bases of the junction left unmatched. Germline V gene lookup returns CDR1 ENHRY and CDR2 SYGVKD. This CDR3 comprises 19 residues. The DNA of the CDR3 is TGTGCCATCAGTGAGTGGACAGGGGCGGCGATACTCCCAAGCGGAAAGCAGTACTTC. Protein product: CAISEWTGAAILPSGKQYF.

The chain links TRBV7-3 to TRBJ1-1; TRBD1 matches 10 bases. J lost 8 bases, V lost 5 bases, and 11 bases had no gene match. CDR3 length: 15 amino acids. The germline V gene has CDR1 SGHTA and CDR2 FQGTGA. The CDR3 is CASSPTGTGDPEAFF. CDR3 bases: TGTGCCAGCAGCCCAACCGGGACAGGGGACCCAGAAGCTTTCTTT.

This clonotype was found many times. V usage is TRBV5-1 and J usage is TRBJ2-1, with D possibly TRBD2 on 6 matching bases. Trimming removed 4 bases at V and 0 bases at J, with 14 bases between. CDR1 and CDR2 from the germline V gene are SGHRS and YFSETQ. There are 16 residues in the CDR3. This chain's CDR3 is CASSTGRGASYNEQFF. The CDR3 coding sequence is TGCGCCAGCAGCACGGGACGCGGGGCCTCCTACAATGAGCAGTTCTTC. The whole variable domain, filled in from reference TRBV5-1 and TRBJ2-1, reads KAGVTQTPRYLIKTRGQQVTLSCSPISGHRSVSWYQQTPGQGLQFLFEYFSETQRNKGNFPGRFSGRQFSNSRSEMNVSTLELGDSALYLCASSTGRGASYNEQFFGPGTRLTVL.

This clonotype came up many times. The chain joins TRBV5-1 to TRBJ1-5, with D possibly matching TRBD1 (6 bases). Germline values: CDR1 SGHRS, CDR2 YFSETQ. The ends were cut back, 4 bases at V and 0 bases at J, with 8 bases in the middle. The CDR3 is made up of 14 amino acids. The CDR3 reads CASSMDSSNQPQHF. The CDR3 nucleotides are TGCGCCAGCAGCATGGACAGTAGCAATCAGCCCCAGCATTTT.

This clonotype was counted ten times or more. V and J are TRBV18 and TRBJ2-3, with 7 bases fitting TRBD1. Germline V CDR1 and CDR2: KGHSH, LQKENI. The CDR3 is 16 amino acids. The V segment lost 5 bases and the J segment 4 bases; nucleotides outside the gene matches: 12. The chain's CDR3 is CASSSIQGLYPDTQYF. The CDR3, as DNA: TGTGCCAGCTCATCAATACAGGGGTTGTATCCAGATACGCAGTATTTT.

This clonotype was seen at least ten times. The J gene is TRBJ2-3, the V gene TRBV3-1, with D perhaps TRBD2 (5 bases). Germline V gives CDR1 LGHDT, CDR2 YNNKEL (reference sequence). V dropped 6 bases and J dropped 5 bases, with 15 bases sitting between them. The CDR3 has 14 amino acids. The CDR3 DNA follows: TGTGCCAGCAGTCGAAAAGACGGGATAGATACGCAGTATTTT. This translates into CASSRKDGIDTQYF.

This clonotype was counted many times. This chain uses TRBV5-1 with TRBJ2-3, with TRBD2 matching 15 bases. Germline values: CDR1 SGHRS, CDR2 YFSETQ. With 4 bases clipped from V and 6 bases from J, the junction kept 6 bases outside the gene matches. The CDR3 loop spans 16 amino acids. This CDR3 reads CASSLWTSGGADTQYF. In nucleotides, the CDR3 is TGCGCCAGCAGCCTATGGACTAGCGGGGGGGCCGATACGCAGTATTTT.

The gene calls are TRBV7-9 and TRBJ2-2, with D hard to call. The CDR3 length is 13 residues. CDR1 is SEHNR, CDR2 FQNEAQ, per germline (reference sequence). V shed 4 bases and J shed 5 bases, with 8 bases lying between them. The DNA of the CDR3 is TGTGCCAGCAGCTCCGGACCTACCGGGGAGCTGTTTTTT. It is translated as CASSSGPTGELFF.

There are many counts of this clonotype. CDR3 residues: CSARDSGQLSYEQYF. In nucleotides, the CDR3 is TGCAGTGCTAGAGACTCGGGACAGCTCTCCTACGAGCAGTACTTC. The chain uses TRBV20-1 and TRBJ2-7; 7 positions agree with TRBD1. V was pared by 0 bases and J by 0 bases, with 5 bases of the junction left unmatched. The germline CDR1 and CDR2 sequences are DFQATT and SNEGSKA (reference sequence). The CDR3 sequence is 15 residues long.

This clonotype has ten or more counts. For the CDR3, the DNA is TGTGCCAGCAGCAACACAGGGGTTCGCGGGACCCAGTACTTC. This sequence encodes CASSNTGVRGTQYF. The chain recombines TRBV7-8 with TRBJ2-5; 7 bases match TRBD1. J lost 7 bases, V lost 5 bases, and 10 bases had no gene match. The CDR3 length is 14 residues. Germline loops: CDR1 SGHVS, CDR2 FQNEAQ.

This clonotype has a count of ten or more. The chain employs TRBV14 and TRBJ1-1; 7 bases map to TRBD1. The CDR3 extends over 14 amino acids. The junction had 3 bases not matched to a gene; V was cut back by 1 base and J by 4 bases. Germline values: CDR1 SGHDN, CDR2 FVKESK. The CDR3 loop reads CASSQVGGGTEAFF. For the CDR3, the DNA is TGTGCCAGCAGCCAAGTAGGGGGCGGCACTGAAGCTTTCTTT.

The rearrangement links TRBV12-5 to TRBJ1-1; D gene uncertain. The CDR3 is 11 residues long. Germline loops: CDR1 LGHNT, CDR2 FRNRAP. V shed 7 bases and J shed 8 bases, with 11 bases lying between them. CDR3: CASALRSEAFF. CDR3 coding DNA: TGTGCTAGTGCCCTAAGGTCCGAAGCTTTCTTT.

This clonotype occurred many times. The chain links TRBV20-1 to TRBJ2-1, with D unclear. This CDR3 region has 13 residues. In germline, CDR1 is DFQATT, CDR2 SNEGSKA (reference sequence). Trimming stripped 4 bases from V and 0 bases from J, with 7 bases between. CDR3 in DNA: TGCAGTGCTATGGCGGACTCCTACAATGAGCAGTTCTTC. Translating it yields CSAMADSYNEQFF.

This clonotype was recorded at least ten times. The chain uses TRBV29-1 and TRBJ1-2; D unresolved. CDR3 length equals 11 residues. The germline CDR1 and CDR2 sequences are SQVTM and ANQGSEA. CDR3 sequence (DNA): TGCACAGGTTGGTGGGAAGATGGCTACACCTTC. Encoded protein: CTGWWEDGYTF.

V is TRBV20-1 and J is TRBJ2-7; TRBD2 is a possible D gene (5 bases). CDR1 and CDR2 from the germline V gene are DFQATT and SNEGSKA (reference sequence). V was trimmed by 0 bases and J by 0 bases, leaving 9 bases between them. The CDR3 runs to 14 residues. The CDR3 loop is CSAREPGFSYEQYF. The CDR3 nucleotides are TGCAGTGCTAGAGAACCGGGGTTCTCCTACGAGCAGTACTTC.

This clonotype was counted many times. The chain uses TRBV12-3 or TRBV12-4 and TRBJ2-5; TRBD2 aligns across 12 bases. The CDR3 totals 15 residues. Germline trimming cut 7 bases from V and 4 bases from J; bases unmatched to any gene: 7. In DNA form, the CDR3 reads TGTGCCAGCACCTCGACTAGCGGGAGCGGAGAGACCCAGTACTTC. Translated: CASTSTSGSGETQYF.

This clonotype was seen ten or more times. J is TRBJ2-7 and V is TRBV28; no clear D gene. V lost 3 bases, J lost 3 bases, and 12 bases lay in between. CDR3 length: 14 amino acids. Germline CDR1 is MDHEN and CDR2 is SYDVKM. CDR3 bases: TGTGCCAGCAGTTTCGGGCTCAGAAACTACGAGCAGTACTTC. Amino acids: CASSFGLRNYEQYF.

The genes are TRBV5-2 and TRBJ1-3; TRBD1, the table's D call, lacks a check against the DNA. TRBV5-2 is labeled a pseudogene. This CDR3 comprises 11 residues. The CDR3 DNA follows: TGTGCCAGGGGCCCCGGGCTCACCTTATATTTT. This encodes CARGPGLTLYF.

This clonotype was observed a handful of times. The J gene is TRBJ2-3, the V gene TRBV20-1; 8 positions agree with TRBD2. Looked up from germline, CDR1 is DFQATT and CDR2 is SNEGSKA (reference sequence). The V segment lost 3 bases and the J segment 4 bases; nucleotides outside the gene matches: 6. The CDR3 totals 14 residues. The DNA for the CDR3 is TGCAGTGCTAGTAGCCGGCGGGGGGCAGATACGCAGTATTTT. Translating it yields CSASSRRGADTQYF.